The rows below give T cell receptor beta chains drawn from one sample of a study of radiotherapy plus CTLA-4 blockade in lung cancer. The method was immunoSEQ multiplex PCR; TCRdb's version includes in-frame clones alone and lacks a portion of them. The table lists some 71,000 clones, 65% to 85% of them singletons, with roughly 15% in the top ten. The input for sequencing was peripheral blood, taken from a patient treated with radiotherapy plus ipilimumab. The source of these receptors is a human donor with non-small cell lung cancer whose response to radiotherapy plus ipilimumab could not be evaluated. Some clones in this sample may be carry-over from other donors' samples. Each CDR3 is given with its conserved first and last residue. Each record gives: V gene, D gene, clone size, J gene, CDR3 protein, CDR3 DNA. The D gene is left open where the match is weak. Clone sizes are given selectively: once, few, many, or a class where the clone is expanded.

>TRBV4-1|NA|NA|TRBJ2-7
CASSHPGSYEQYF
TGCGCCAGCAGCCACCCAGGATCCTACGAGCAGTACTTC
>TRBV20-1|NA|once|TRBJ1-2
CSAPGGLGYTF
TGCAGTGCCCCGGGAGGGCTAGGCTACACCTTC
>TRBV5-1|TRBD1|few|TRBJ2-3
CASSLGQGPSTDTQYF
TGCGCCAGCAGCTTGGGACAGGGGCCTAGCACAGATACGCAGTATTTT
>TRBV25-1|NA|NA|TRBJ1-2
CASSEWEGRNYGYTF
TGTGCCAGCAGTGAATGGGAGGGACGGAACTATGGCTACACCTTC
>TRBV27|NA|NA|TRBJ2-1
CASSRGNEQFF
TGTGCCAGCAGTCGGGGCAATGAGCAGTTCTTC
>TRBV19|NA|NA|TRBJ1-6
CASSTGRFLSYNSPLHF
TGTGCCAGTAGTACAGGGCGGTTCCTCTCCTATAATTCACCCCTCCACTTT
>TRBV20-1|NA|NA|TRBJ2-4
CSASRGDIQYF
TGCAGTGCCAGCAGGGGGGACATTCAGTACTTC
>TRBV29-1|NA|NA|TRBJ2-5
CSAGGVWETQYF
TGCAGCGCCGGCGGGGTCTGGGAGACCCAGTACTTC
>TRBV5-1|NA|NA|TRBJ2-7
CASSLSPQGPYEQYF
TGCGCCAGCAGCTTGTCTCCTCAGGGCCCCTACGAGCAGTACTTC
>TRBV21-1|NA|NA|TRBJ1-5
CASSKSDCGCNQPQHF
TGTGCCAGCAGCAAGTCTGATTGCGGGTGCAATCAGCCCCAGCATTTT
>TRBV5-1|TRBD1|many|TRBJ1-2
CASSLDPGGYGYTF
TGCGCCAGCAGCTTGGATCCAGGGGGCTATGGCTACACCTTC
>TRBV18|TRBD1|NA|TRBJ2-5
CASSPPGTGSAQYF
TGTGCCAGCTCACCACCGGGGACAGGAAGTGCCCAGTACTTC
>TRBV7-6|NA|NA|TRBJ1-1
CASSTGSEAFF
TGTGCCAGCAGTACAGGGAGTGAAGCTTTCTTT
>TRBV7-2|TRBD1|NA|TRBJ2-7
CASSPRQGSYEQYF
TGTGCCAGCAGCCCGCGACAGGGGTCCTACGAGCAGTACTTC
>TRBV28|TRBD1|NA|TRBJ1-4
CASGLGQGPNEKLFF
TGTGCCAGCGGGCTCGGACAGGGACCTAATGAAAAACTGTTTTTT
>TRBV2|NA|many|TRBJ1-4
CASSARDSVNEKLFF
TGTGCCAGCAGTGCTCGGGACTCCGTTAATGAAAAACTGTTTTTT
>TRBV5-5|NA|NA|TRBJ2-2
CASTPEGEVTGELFF
TGTGCCAGCACCCCGGAGGGAGAGGTAACCGGGGAGCTGTTTTTT
>TRBV7-2|NA|NA|TRBJ2-2
CASSAATTPYTGELFF
TGTGCCAGCAGCGCTGCGACTACCCCGTACACCGGGGAGCTGTTTTTT
>TRBV19|NA|few|TRBJ2-5
CASSMSRETQYF
TGTGCCAGTAGTATGTCCAGGGAGACCCAGTACTTC
>TRBV19|NA|NA|TRBJ1-1
CALGQKNTEAFF
TGTGCCCTAGGACAGAAGAACACTGAAGCTTTCTTT
>TRBV5-4|NA|NA|TRBJ1-2
CASSAKQGSNYGYTF
TGTGCCAGCAGCGCTAAGCAGGGTTCTAACTATGGCTACACCTTC
>TRBV2|NA|NA|TRBJ2-7
CASSETGQFYEQYF
TGTGCCAGCAGTGAAACAGGGCAATTCTACGAGCAGTACTTC
>TRBV7-9|TRBD1|NA|TRBJ1-6
CASSFRGPYNSPLHF
TGTGCCAGCAGCTTCAGGGGGCCCTATAATTCACCCCTCCACTTT
>TRBV4-3|NA|few|TRBJ1-1
CASSQDARDGTEAFF
TGCGCCAGCAGCCAAGACGCGCGGGACGGCACTGAAGCTTTCTTT
>TRBV2|NA|NA|TRBJ1-2
CASSESRDGYTF
TGTGCCAGCAGCGAGTCGAGGGATGGCTACACCTTC
>TRBV5-1|TRBD2|NA|TRBJ2-5
CASSSPGLADNQETQYF
TGCGCCAGCAGCTCGCCGGGACTAGCTGATAACCAAGAGACCCAGTACTTC
>TRBV10-2|NA|NA|TRBJ1-6
CASDETYNSPLHF
TGCGCCAGTGACGAGACTTATAATTCCCCCCTCCACTTT
>TRBV5-1|TRBD1|NA|TRBJ1-1
CASSPDRLGTEAFF
TGCGCCAGCAGCCCGGACAGGCTGGGGACTGAAGCTTTCTTT
>TRBV9|NA|NA|TRBJ1-6
CASTQSQGSNSPLHF
TGTGCCAGCACCCAGTCCCAGGGGAGTAATTCACCCCTCCACTTT
>TRBV7-2|TRBD2|NA|TRBJ2-5
CASSYLGRGTETQYF
TGTGCCAGCAGCTACTTGGGGCGGGGGACGGAGACCCAGTACTTC
>TRBV15|NA|NA|TRBJ2-1
CAVRSYNEQFF
TGCGCGGTCCGGTCCTACAATGAGCAGTTCTTC
>TRBV21-1|NA|few|TRBJ2-5
CASSKGGLAGQIIRETQYF
TGTGCCAGCAGCAAAGGCGGACTAGCGGGACAGATTATCAGAGAGACCCAGTACTTC
>TRBV5-1|TRBD1|NA|TRBJ2-3
CASSLTGGFADTQYF
TGCGCCAGCAGCTTGACAGGGGGTTTCGCAGATACGCAGTATTTT
>TRBV7-2|NA|NA|TRBJ2-4
CASSLGSGLAKNIQYF
TGTGCCAGCAGCTTAGGGTCAGGACTGGCCAAAAACATTCAGTACTTC
>TRBV5-1|NA|NA|TRBJ1-4
CASSPDRRREKLFF
TGCGCCAGCAGCCCCGACAGGAGACGGGAAAAACTGTTTTTT
>TRBV6-1|TRBD1|NA|TRBJ2-2
CASQRVQGDTGELFF
TGTGCCTCTCAGAGAGTACAGGGGGACACCGGGGAGCTGTTTTTT
>TRBV29-1|NA|NA|TRBJ2-4
CSVVSLAKNIQYF
TGCAGCGTTGTATCTCTAGCCAAAAACATTCAGTACTTC
>TRBV2|NA|NA|TRBJ1-2
CASSEQAGEMRGYTF
TGTGCCAGCAGTGAACAAGCGGGGGAGATGCGTGGCTACACCTTC
>TRBV5-1|NA|NA|TRBJ1-2
CASNADGLRGYTF
TGCGCCAGCAATGCAGACGGTCTGAGGGGCTACACCTTC
>TRBV28|TRBD1|NA|TRBJ2-1
CASSPPDRGVGNEQFF
TGTGCCAGCAGCCCTCCCGACAGGGGAGTAGGGAATGAGCAGTTCTTC
>TRBV6-5|TRBD1|NA|TRBJ1-4
CASSTGQVNEKLFF
TGTGCCAGCAGTACGGGACAGGTGAATGAAAAACTGTTTTTT
>TRBV20-1|TRBD1|few|TRBJ1-5
CSATGGQPQHF
TGCAGTGCTACAGGGGGTCAGCCCCAGCATTTT
>TRBV5-1|NA|NA|TRBJ1-5
CASRPDGLGKPQHF
TGCGCCAGCAGACCAGACGGTCTAGGAAAGCCCCAGCATTTT
>TRBV5-4|TRBD1|NA|TRBJ1-4
CASSKDREDGEKLFF
TGTGCCAGCAGCAAGGACAGGGAGGATGGTGAAAAACTGTTTTTT
>TRBV6-1|NA|NA|TRBJ1-2
CASSQSGAGYTF
TGTGCCAGCAGCCAAAGCGGGGCTGGCTACACCTTC
>TRBV7-6|TRBD1|NA|TRBJ1-3
CASSLGGTGGNTIYF
TGTGCCAGCAGCTTAGGGGGGACAGGCGGAAACACCATATATTTT
>TRBV5-4|TRBD2|few|TRBJ2-7
CASSFPVSGGRDEQYF
TGTGCCAGCAGCTTTCCCGTTAGCGGGGGGCGGGACGAGCAGTACTTC
>TRBV30|NA|NA|TRBJ1-1
CAWNPSGGGGGEAFF
TGTGCCTGGAACCCCTCGGGTGGAGGGGGGGGAGAAGCTTTCTTT
>TRBV4-1|NA|NA|TRBJ1-1
CASSQGTAGDTEAFF
TGCGCCAGCAGCCAGGGCACAGCGGGGGACACTGAAGCTTTCTTT